These 22 T cell receptor beta chains originate from one sample sequenced in a study of spatial heterogeneity in lung cancer. Using its own MiXCR run on the 5' RACE reads, TCRdb lists one record per CDR3 protein. Among 80,000 to 95,000 distinct CDR3 sequences listed, under 9% were seen once. Time point given: sample taken at primary tumor resection. No cell sorting; template was whole RNA from tumor, lung tissue or PBMC. Source: PBMCs, taken at surgery. Receptors originate from a male donor with early-stage non-small cell lung cancer.

This clonotype has a count of ten or more. This chain joins TRBV30 and TRBJ2-5; 7 positions agree with TRBD1. Germline loops: CDR1 GTSNPN, CDR2 SVGIG (reference sequence). Trimming took 2 bases from V and 3 from J; bases not matched to a gene: 9. This CDR3 region has 15 residues. CDR3 coding DNA: TGTGCCTGGAGTAGGGGGCAGTCCGTAGAAGAGACCCAGTACTTC. The encoded protein is CAWSRGQSVEETQYF.

The chain is built from TRBV18 and TRBJ2-7; 7 nucleotides align to TRBD1. This CDR3 has 15 amino acids. Unmatched junction bases numbered 6, after V lost 3 bases and J lost 1 base. The germline V gene has CDR1 KGHSH and CDR2 LQKENI. The CDR3 is CASSPPGTVSYEQYF. The CDR3 region has the DNA TGTGCCAGCTCACCTCCCGGGACAGTATCCTACGAGCAGTACTTC. Full variable domain (remainder filled in from reference TRBV18 and TRBJ2-7): NAGVMQNPRHLVRRRGQEARLRCSPMKGHSHVYWYRQLPEEGLKFMVYLQKENIIDESGMPKERFSAEFPKEGPSILRIQQVVRGDSAAYFCASSPPGTVSYEQYFGPGTRLTVT.

About this clonotype: A much larger clone sits a single nucleotide away, making a read error possible. CDR3 bases: TGTGCCAGCGGCCAAGCCGGGGCGGACTATGGCTACACCTTC. Encoded protein: CASGQAGADYGYTF. The V and J genes are TRBV4-2 and TRBJ1-2, with TRBD1 as a possible D gene (5 bases). Germline V gene sequence: CDR1 LGHNA, CDR2 YNFKEQ. The CDR3 is 14 residues long.

About this clonotype: A much larger clone lies one base from this, so it may be a read error. The chain's CDR3 is CASSQGQRGMDTQYF. The CDR3 nucleotides are TGTGCCAGCAGCCAAGGACAACGGGGGATGGATACGCAGTATTTT. The chain couples TRBV3-1 to TRBJ2-3; D might be TRBD2 (6 bases). V was cut by 1 base and J by 6 bases, with 14 bases left in between. The CDR3 has 15 residues. Germline-derived CDR1 and CDR2 are LGHDT and YNNKEL (reference sequence).

This clonotype was counted only a few times. The chain links TRBV4-3 to TRBJ1-6; no clear D gene. Germline V gives CDR1 LGHNA, CDR2 YSLEER. The CDR3 is 14 residues long. Trimming took 0 bases from V and 8 from J, leaving 8 bases between them. DNA of the CDR3: TGCGCCAGCAGCCAAGATCGCGCCGATTCACCCCTCCACTTT. It translates to CASSQDRADSPLHF.

This chain connects TRBV20-1 to TRBJ1-1; D may be TRBD1 (5 bases). This CDR3 is built from 14 residues. Germline V lookup: CDR1 DFQATT, CDR2 SNEGSKA (reference sequence). The CDR3 loop reads CRVPSTGRGTEAFF. The CDR3 DNA sequence: TGCAGGGTCCCGTCTACGGGGAGGGGCACTGAAGCTTTCTTT.

This clonotype is labeled medium-sized. The chain couples TRBV6-2 or TRBV6-3 to TRBJ2-3; 10 bases are a match to TRBD1. With 5 bases clipped from V and 2 bases from J, the junction kept 7 bases outside the gene matches. From germline, CDR1 is MNHEY and CDR2 SVGEGT. CDR3 length: 16 residues. CDR3 coding DNA: TGTGCCAGCAGTACCCCGGGACAGGGGTCCACAGATACGCAGTATTTT. It encodes CASSTPGQGSTDTQYF.

This clonotype was found once. The chain couples TRBV29-1 to TRBJ2-1; D may be TRBD1 (5 bases). There are 11 residues in the CDR3. Trimming stripped 3 bases from V and 10 bases from J, with 10 bases between. Germline CDR1 is SQVTM and CDR2 is ANQGSEA. The CDR3 bases are TGCAGCGTTGAGCGCCGGACAGAGCAGTTCTTC. Translation: CSVERRTEQFF.

This clonotype was detected only a few times. J is TRBJ2-1 and V is TRBV11-2; D is unclear. V lost 3 bases, J lost 14 bases, and 11 bases lay in between. The CDR3 length is 11 residues. Germline V gene data show CDR1 as SGHAT and CDR2 as FQNNGV. The CDR3: CASSFDRRKFF. The CDR3 DNA is TGTGCCAGCAGCTTTGACCGCCGTAAGTTCTTC.

This clonotype was detected many times. The CDR3 loop is CASSYSGLAGKNIQYF. As DNA, the CDR3 is TGTGCCAGCAGTTACTCGGGACTAGCGGGCAAAAACATTCAGTACTTC. The rearrangement uses TRBV6-5 and TRBJ2-4, with 12 positions matching TRBD2. Trimming at V came to 0 bases and at J to 3 bases, leaving 0 bases not matched to a gene. There are 16 residues in the CDR3. In germline, CDR1 is MNHEY, CDR2 SVGAGI.

The chain combines TRBV7-9 with TRBJ2-3, with TRBD2 matching over 7 bases. The CDR3 totals 17 residues. Germline trimming cut 5 bases from V and 2 bases from J; bases unmatched to any gene: 13. Germline V gene sequence: CDR1 SEHNR, CDR2 FQNEAQ (reference sequence). DNA for the CDR3: TGTGCCAGCAGCCCGGGGCTAGTAGCGGGCAACACAGATACGCAGTATTTT. Its protein product is CASSPGLVAGNTDTQYF. Full variable domain (remainder filled in from reference TRBV7-9 and TRBJ2-3): DTGVSQNPRHKITKRGQNVTFRCDPISEHNRLYWYRQTLGQGPEFLTYFQNEAQLEKSRLLSDRFSAERPKGSFSTLEIQRTEQGDSAMYLCASSPGLVAGNTDTQYFGPGTRLTVL.

This clonotype came up a few times. The rearrangement uses TRBV9 and TRBJ1-2; tentatively, D is TRBD1 (5 bases). This CDR3 spans 13 amino acids. V dropped 4 bases and J dropped 5 bases, with 12 bases sitting between them. Per the germline V gene, CDR1 is SGDLS and CDR2 is YYNGEE. Here the CDR3 reads CASSPSGAYGYTF. DNA for the CDR3: TGTGCCAGCAGCCCGAGCGGGGCTTATGGCTACACCTTC.

This clonotype was detected ten times or more. The CDR3 spells CSATGPQETQYF. CDR3 sequence (DNA): TGCAGCGCAACAGGGCCACAAGAGACCCAGTACTTC. This chain links TRBV29-1 with TRBJ2-5, with a tentative D call TRBD1 (6 bases). The germline V gene encodes CDR1 SQVTM and CDR2 ANQGSEA. Trimming took 7 bases from V and 2 from J, leaving 11 bases between them. CDR3 length: 12 amino acids.

In its sample, this clonotype was seen a few times. J is TRBJ2-2 and V is TRBV29-1; TRBD2 is a possible D gene (6 bases). CDR1 is SQVTM and CDR2 is ANQGSEA in the germline V gene. CDR3 length equals 11 residues. The CDR3 nucleotides are TGCGGCCGAGGAGGGACCGGGGAGCTGTTTTTT. The encoded protein is CGRGGTGELFF.

The J gene is TRBJ2-5, the V gene TRBV5-4; TRBD1 might be the D (5 bases). The CDR3 contains 13 residues. Germline V lookup: CDR1 SGHNT, CDR2 YYREEE (reference sequence). The V gene lost 3 bases and the J gene lost 4 bases, with 10 bases spanning the gap. CDR3 sequence (DNA): TGTGCCAGCAGCTCCCAGGGTTCAGAGACCCAGTACTTC. Its protein product is CASSSQGSETQYF.

This clonotype has more than one count but fewer than ten. This chain uses TRBV10-3 with TRBJ2-2, with TRBD2 as a possible D gene (7 bases). V was cut by 8 bases and J by 3 bases, with 13 bases left in between. Germline CDR1 and CDR2: ENHRY and SYGVKD. The length of the CDR3 is 14 residues. Written as DNA, the CDR3 is TGTGCCATCTGGGCGGGGGCCGACACCGGGGAGCTGTTTTTT. Residues: CAIWAGADTGELFF.

The rearrangement links TRBV2 to TRBJ2-3, with TRBD2 identical over 8 bases. This CDR3 has 15 residues. The germline V gene encodes CDR1 SNHLY and CDR2 FYNNEI. Trimming cost V 4 bases and J 3 bases; bases outside gene matches: 6. The CDR3 is CASSGGTRGTDTQYF. The CDR3 DNA follows: TGTGCCAGCAGTGGCGGGACTAGGGGTACAGATACGCAGTATTTT.

A few counts support this clonotype. The chain is built from TRBV28 and TRBJ2-7; D call uncertain. Per germline, CDR1 MDHEN and CDR2 SYDVKM. This CDR3 has 10 residues. Trimming took 6 bases from V and 3 from J, leaving 3 bases between them. CDR3: CASSNYEQYF. In DNA, the CDR3 is TGTGCCAGCAGCAACTACGAGCAGTACTTC.

This chain links TRBV7-9 with TRBJ2-5; a possible D gene is TRBD2 (5 bases). V shed 4 bases and J shed 2 bases, with 11 bases lying between them. The CDR3 length is 14 residues. The V gene's germline CDR1 is SEHNR and CDR2 FQNEAQ (reference sequence). The CDR3 is CASSSTGMQETQYF. In DNA form, the CDR3 reads TGTGCCAGCAGCTCTACGGGGATGCAAGAGACCCAGTACTTC.

This clonotype was found a few times. The rearrangement joins TRBV20-1 to TRBJ2-3; perhaps TRBD2 as D (7 bases). V shed 2 bases and J shed 4 bases, with 19 bases lying between them. The V gene's germline CDR1 is DFQATT and CDR2 SNEGSKA (reference sequence). The CDR3 has 16 amino acids. Written as DNA, the CDR3 is TGCAGTGCTAGATCCCTAGGGGGGGGACTCTCAGATACGCAGTATTTT. Translation: CSARSLGGGLSDTQYF.

This clonotype was seen repeatedly, ten times or more. The chain carries TRBV28 and TRBJ2-3, with 7 bases aligning to TRBD1. Germline V gene lookup returns CDR1 MDHEN and CDR2 SYDVKM. This CDR3 spans 14 amino acids. Unmatched junction bases numbered 5, after V lost 6 bases and J lost 2 bases. The DNA for the CDR3 is TGTGCCAGCAGCGCACAGGGGAACACAGATACGCAGTATTTT. Protein: CASSAQGNTDTQYF. Combining the CDR3 with reference TRBV28 and TRBJ2-3 gives the whole variable domain DVKVTQSSRYLVKRTGEKVFLECVQDMDHENMFWYRQDPGLGLRLIYFSYDVKMKEKGDIPEGYSVSREKKERFSLILESASTNQTSMYLCASSAQGNTDTQYFGPGTRLTVL.

This clonotype showed up many times. The chain joins TRBV30 to TRBJ2-5, with TRBD2 matching over 9 bases. Losses at the gene ends were 0 bases for V and 4 bases for J; bases not matched to a gene: 3. Germline V gene data show CDR1 as GTSNPN and CDR2 as SVGIG (reference sequence). The CDR3 contains 14 residues. Written as DNA, the CDR3 is TGTGCCTGGAGTGTACGACTAGCGGTAGAGACCCAGTACTTC. This codes for CAWSVRLAVETQYF.